The 29 T cell receptor beta chains presented below share a single source sample, sequenced in a study of blood T cell dynamics during melanoma immunotherapy. The method was immunoSEQ multiplex PCR; TCRdb's version includes in-frame clones alone and lacks a portion of them. The sample lists fewer than 15,000 clones, about 92% seen once, with approximately 0.2% in the top ten. Stated time point: pre-treatment baseline. The sequences come from effector memory CD8+ T cells from blood, collected from a patient treated with checkpoint blockade. Source of these receptors: a human donor with melanoma.

The chain has TRBV18 and TRBJ2-7; TRBD2 might be the D (6 bases). The CDR3 runs to 15 residues. V was pared by 3 bases and J by 5 bases, with 17 bases between. Germline V CDR1 and CDR2: KGHSH, LQKENI. CDR3 nucleotides: TGTGCCAGCTCACCGGGACTCGCTCCCGCCAACGAGCAGTACTTC. Protein: CASSPGLAPANEQYF.

V usage is TRBV6-5 and J usage is TRBJ1-1, with TRBD1 matching over 7 bases. Germline CDR1 and CDR2: MNHEY and SVGAGI. V lost 4 bases, J lost 5 bases, and 10 bases stayed unmatched. The CDR3 length is 15 residues. DNA for the CDR3: TGTGCCAGCAGTTCGGGGCAGGGGGAATTTACTGAAGCTTTCTTT. This encodes CASSSGQGEFTEAFF.

The V and J genes are TRBV4-1 and TRBJ2-3; D unclear. The CDR3 consists of 12 residues. Trimming shortened V by 3 bases and J by 8 bases, and 9 bases separated the two germline ends. Germline V lookup: CDR1 MGHRA, CDR2 YSYEKL. CDR3 coding DNA: TGCGCCAGCAGCCAGACCTCCGGTACGCAGTATTTT. Translated, it gives CASSQTSGTQYF.

This chain links TRBV19 with TRBJ2-7, with 10 bases fitting TRBD1. CDR1 is LNHDA, CDR2 SQIVND, per germline (reference sequence). V lost 3 bases and J lost 1; bases outside the gene matches: 3. This CDR3 has 15 residues. CDR3 coding DNA: TGTGCCAGTAGTATCGGGACAGGGGTTTCCTACGAGCAGTACTTC. Translation: CASSIGTGVSYEQYF.

The rearrangement joins TRBV4-3 to TRBJ1-4, with 9 bases aligning to TRBD1. Trimming removed 0 bases from V and 8 bases from J; junction bases left unmatched: 10. Looked up from germline, CDR1 is LGHNA and CDR2 is YSLEER. The CDR3 length is 17 residues. The CDR3 here is CASSQDRDREVGEKLFF. DNA for the CDR3: TGCGCCAGCAGCCAAGACCGGGACAGGGAAGTGGGGGAAAAACTGTTTTTT.

A few counts support this clone. The gene calls are TRBV27 and TRBJ2-7, with D perhaps matching TRBD1 or TRBD2 (5 bases each). The CDR3 runs to 13 residues. V shed 10 bases and J shed 0 bases, with 13 bases lying between them. Germline-derived CDR1 and CDR2 are MNHEY and SMNVEV (reference sequence). CDR3 bases: TGTGCCACCAGGGACGGTCTCTCCTACGAGCAGTACTTC. Its protein is CATRDGLSYEQYF.

This clone came up once. The rearrangement joins TRBV5-1 to TRBJ2-7; 8 positions match TRBD1. Germline V gene lookup returns CDR1 SGHRS and CDR2 YFSETQ. The CDR3 spans 16 residues. V lost 4 bases to trimming and J lost 4 bases; unmatched junction nucleotides: 13. CDR3 protein: CASSLGQEPFLYEQYF. The CDR3 DNA reads as TGCGCCAGCAGCCTGGGACAGGAACCTTTTTTGTACGAGCAGTACTTC.

The rearrangement uses TRBV7-9 and TRBJ2-7; D perhaps matches TRBD1 (5 bases). CDR3 length: 15 residues. Between the trimmed V and J ends, which lost 4 bases and 0 bases, there was a span of 13 bases. Germline values: CDR1 SEHNR, CDR2 FQNEAQ (reference sequence). CDR3 sequence: CASSSRTLSSYEQYF. In DNA, the CDR3 is TGTGCCAGCAGCTCGAGGACACTGAGCTCCTACGAGCAGTACTTC.

The gene calls are TRBV28 and TRBJ2-7, with D maybe TRBD1 (7 bases). This CDR3 region has 14 residues. Trimming removed 10 bases at V and 0 bases at J, with 16 bases between. Per the germline V gene, CDR1 is MDHEN and CDR2 is SYDVKM. The CDR3 DNA reads as TGTGCCACAGGGGGGACCGAAATCTCCTACGAGCAGTACTTC. Protein sequence: CATGGTEISYEQYF.

The chain uses TRBV4-3 and TRBJ1-1, with D possibly being TRBD1 (5 bases). V lost 0 bases and J lost 11, with 19 bases in between. Germline V gene sequence: CDR1 LGHNA, CDR2 YSLEER. CDR3 length: 15 amino acids. CDR3 amino acids: CASSQDMGGDYGAFF. CDR3 coding DNA: TGCGCCAGCAGCCAAGATATGGGGGGTGACTATGGGGCTTTCTTT.

The CDR3 DNA follows: TGTGCCAGCAGTTACTCTCCTTACGAGCAGTACTTC. Encoded protein: CASSYSPYEQYF. The chain links TRBV6-5 to TRBJ2-7; D not resolved. V was cut by 0 bases and J by 4 bases, with 4 bases left in between. Germline CDR1 is MNHEY and CDR2 is SVGAGI. This CDR3 comprises 12 residues.

The chain uses TRBV9 and TRBJ2-7; tentative D call: TRBD1 (6 bases). Germline values: CDR1 SGDLS, CDR2 YYNGEE. Trimming took 0 bases from V and 2 from J, leaving 12 bases between them. CDR3 size: 15 residues. The CDR3 protein is CASSVGQGITYEQYF. CDR3 coding DNA: TGTGCCAGCAGCGTAGGCCAGGGGATTACCTACGAGCAGTACTTC. The variable domain in full, with the rest retrieved from reference TRBV9 and TRBJ2-7, is DSGVTQTPKHLITATGQRVTLRCSPRSGDLSVYWYQQSLDQGLQFLIQYYNGEERAKGNILERFSAQQFPDLHSELNLSSLELGDSALYFCASSVGQGITYEQYFGPGTRLTVT.

This rearrangement joins TRBV29-1 to TRBJ2-2, with D hard to call. The germline V gene has CDR1 SQVTM and CDR2 ANQGSEA. V was cut by 4 bases and J by 3 bases, with 6 bases left in between. The length of the CDR3 is 12 residues. This CDR3 reads CSVVIDTGELFF. The CDR3 DNA is TGCAGCGTTGTAATAGACACCGGGGAGCTGTTTTTT.

This chain uses TRBV7-2 with TRBJ2-1; a weak D match, TRBD1 (5 bases). Germline V gene sequence: CDR1 SGHTA, CDR2 FQGNSA. Trimming left V 7 bases short and J 10 bases short, with 20 bases between. This CDR3 has 14 residues. The CDR3 here is CASNLKDHRGEQFF. The CDR3 nucleotides are TGTGCCAGCAACCTGAAGGACCATAGGGGCGAGCAGTTCTTC.

This clone is a singleton in its sample. The chain joins TRBV9 to TRBJ2-3; D is ambiguous. Germline V gene sequence: CDR1 SGDLS, CDR2 YYNGEE. Trimming pared 4 bases from V and 0 bases from J, leaving 6 bases between. This CDR3 has 13 residues. The CDR3 here is CASSPPSTDTQYF. CDR3 coding DNA: TGTGCCAGCAGCCCGCCAAGCACAGATACGCAGTATTTT.

This chain joins TRBV10-2 and TRBJ1-2; D perhaps matches TRBD1 (6 bases). Trimming shortened V by 0 bases and J by 1 base, and 9 bases separated the two germline ends. The CDR3 totals 15 residues. CDR1 and CDR2 (germline): WSHSY, SAAADI. Here the CDR3 DNA reads TGCGCCAGCAGTGAGTCACAGGGACTTAACTATGGCTACACCTTC. This sequence encodes CASSESQGLNYGYTF.

On this clone itself: Sequence at one end of the junction differs from germline and may be a read error. The chain uses TRBV7-7 and TRBJ2-2, with D hard to call. The CDR3 totals 13 residues. From germline, CDR1 is SSHAT and CDR2 FNYEAQ (reference sequence). CDR3 bases: TGTGCTAGCAGCCCACTCGGGACCGGGGAGCTGTTTTTT. This sequence encodes CASSPLGTGELFF.

The chain links TRBV20-1 to TRBJ2-3; D is uncertain. V was shortened by 2 bases and J by 6 bases, with 6 bases between the two germline ends. This CDR3 comprises 11 residues. The germline CDR1 and CDR2 sequences are DFQATT and SNEGSKA (reference sequence). DNA for the CDR3: TGCAGTGCTAGATTCGTGGATACGCAGTATTTT. Protein product: CSARFVDTQYF.

The chain recombines TRBV6-1 with TRBJ1-5; 9 positions match TRBD1. Losses at the gene ends were 2 bases for V and 7 bases for J; bases not matched to a gene: 9. The CDR3 has 16 residues. CDR1 and CDR2 (germline): MNHNS, SASEGT. The CDR3 region has the DNA TGTGCCAGCAGTGAATATAACAGGGGGCTTGAACAGCCCCAGCATTTT. Translation gives CASSEYNRGLEQPQHF.

The V call is TRBV9, the J call TRBJ2-2; TRBD1 agrees at 12 bases. This CDR3 contains 17 residues. Per the germline V gene, CDR1 is SGDLS and CDR2 is YYNGEE. V dropped 4 bases and J dropped 4; count of bases not matched to a gene: 8. The CDR3 protein is CASSPRDRGRITGELFF. DNA for the CDR3: TGTGCCAGCAGCCCGCGGGACAGGGGGCGGATCACCGGGGAGCTGTTTTTT.

This chain connects TRBV28 to TRBJ2-1; D tentatively fits TRBD1 or TRBD2 (5 bases each). Germline-derived CDR1 and CDR2 are MDHEN and SYDVKM. CDR3 length: 17 amino acids. Trimming left V 3 bases short and J 0 bases short, with 15 bases between. For the CDR3, the DNA is TGTGCCAGCAGTTTTTTCGGGACCCAGAGCTCCTACAATGAGCAGTTCTTC. It encodes CASSFFGTQSSYNEQFF.

The V gene is TRBV9, the J gene TRBJ2-7; D might be TRBD2 (7 bases). The CDR3 length is 15 residues. V was shortened by 4 bases and J by 5 bases, with 19 bases between the two germline ends. Germline V gives CDR1 SGDLS, CDR2 YYNGEE. CDR3 protein: CASSTLPGGGNEQYF. As DNA, the CDR3 is TGTGCCAGCAGCACCTTGCCCGGCGGGGGCAACGAGCAGTACTTC.

The chain carries TRBV19 and TRBJ2-7, with TRBD1 matching over 7 bases. CDR3 length: 17 amino acids. After removal of 2 bases from V and 1 base from J, the junction contained 11 bases not matched to a gene. Germline V lookup: CDR1 LNHDA, CDR2 SQIVND (reference sequence). CDR3 sequence: CASSIFLGQAESYEQYF. In DNA, the CDR3 is TGTGCCAGTAGTATATTTTTAGGACAGGCCGAATCCTACGAGCAGTACTTC.

The chain joins TRBV12-5 to TRBJ2-3; TRBD1 agrees at 12 bases. The J segment lost 4 bases and the V segment lost 3 bases, leaving 2 bases of the junction unmatched. CDR3 length equals 15 residues. Germline-derived CDR1 and CDR2 are LGHNT and FRNRAP. The CDR3 coding sequence is TGTGCTAGTGGTTTTGGGACAGGGGGCCCAGATACGCAGTATTTT. This gives the protein CASGFGTGGPDTQYF.

This sequence joins TRBV25-1 and TRBJ1-2, with D perhaps matching TRBD1 (5 bases). Trimming stripped 3 bases from V and 3 bases from J, with 8 bases between. This CDR3 contains 13 residues. Germline V gives CDR1 MGHDK, CDR2 SYGVNS. The DNA of the CDR3 is TGTGCCAGCAGTGACAGGGAGGACTATGGCTACACCTTC. It codes for CASSDREDYGYTF.

The chain is built from TRBV4-1 and TRBJ2-3; the D call may be TRBD1 or TRBD2 (6 bases each). CDR3 length: 16 amino acids. Germline assignment: CDR1 MGHRA and CDR2 YSYEKL. The V end lost 0 bases, the J end lost 0 bases, and 10 bases lay between the germline ends. The CDR3 region is CASSQDGGPSTDTQYF. The CDR3 bases are TGCGCCAGCAGCCAAGATGGGGGGCCTAGCACAGATACGCAGTATTTT.

This rearrangement joins TRBV28 to TRBJ2-3; possible D gene TRBD1, 5 bases. In germline, CDR1 is MDHEN, CDR2 SYDVKM. V lost 5 bases, J lost 0 bases, and 12 bases lay in between. There are 15 residues in the CDR3. In nucleotides, the CDR3 is TGTGCCAGCAGTCCCGACAGCGATAGCACAGATACGCAGTATTTT. As protein: CASSPDSDSTDTQYF.

The V gene is TRBV11-2, the J gene TRBJ2-5, with a tentative D call TRBD2 (7 bases). Germline CDR1 and CDR2: SGHAT and FQNNGV. V was cut by 5 bases and J by 3 bases, with 16 bases left in between. The CDR3 runs to 15 residues. The CDR3, as DNA: TGTGCCAGCAGCCGAGGGGGGGGAGGGAAAGAGACCCAGTACTTC. It yields the protein CASSRGGGGKETQYF.

This sequence joins TRBV5-4 and TRBJ2-2; no definite D call. V was cut by 5 bases and J by 2 bases, with 4 bases left in between. Germline values: CDR1 SGHNT, CDR2 YYREEE (reference sequence). The CDR3 totals 12 residues. CDR3 sequence (DNA): TGTGCCAGCAGTCCCAACACCGGGGAGCTGTTTTTT. It encodes CASSPNTGELFF.